This T cell receptor (beta chain) was recovered during a study of blood T cell repertoires in COVID-19. Study information: The cDNA or gDNA used as material had been derived from T cells, B-cell-depleted T cells, or PBMCs.

Per the original methods: Amplification with reference gene primers provided the estimates of nucleated cell counts. Sequenced by immunoSEQ multiplex PCR; TCRdb stores in-frame clones only, minus some. The V and J calls and clone size are taken from that table; D and trimming were inferred from the DNA. The sample has 380,000 or so clones, approximately 77% seen once. What was sequenced was peripheral blood. The receptor was derived from a human donor with acute or convalescent COVID-19. The donor label of this sample is uncertain.

This CDR3 reads CAWSAWGGTDTQYF. The CDR3 DNA is TGTGCCTGGAGTGCGTGGGGGGGGACAGATACGCAGTATTTT. The chain uses TRBV30 and TRBJ2-3; 7 positions agree with TRBD2. This CDR3 spans 14 amino acids. V gave up 1 base and J gave up 3 bases; unmatched junction bases: 4. Germline CDR1 GTSNPN, CDR2 SVGIG (reference sequence).